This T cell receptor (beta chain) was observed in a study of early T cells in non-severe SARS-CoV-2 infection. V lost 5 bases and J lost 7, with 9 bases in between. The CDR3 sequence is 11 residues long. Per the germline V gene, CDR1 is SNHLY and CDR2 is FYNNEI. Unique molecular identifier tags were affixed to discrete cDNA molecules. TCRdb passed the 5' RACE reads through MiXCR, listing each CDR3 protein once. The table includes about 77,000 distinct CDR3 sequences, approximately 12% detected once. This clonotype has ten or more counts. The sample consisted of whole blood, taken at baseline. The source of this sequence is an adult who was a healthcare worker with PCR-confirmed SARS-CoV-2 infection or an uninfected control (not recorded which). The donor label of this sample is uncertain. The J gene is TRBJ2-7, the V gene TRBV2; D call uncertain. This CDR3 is CASSPGSEQYF. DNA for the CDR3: TGTGCCAGCAGTCCTGGGTCGGAGCAGTACTTC.